This record covers a single T cell receptor beta chain. The CDR3 runs to 15 residues. CDR1 and CDR2 (germline): MNHEY, SMNVEV (reference sequence). Trimming stripped 6 bases from V and 8 bases from J, with 22 bases between. Clones were read by immunoSEQ multiplex PCR, and TCRdb kept only the in-frame ones, dropping some. This table has about 270,000 clones, around 89% appearing once. The sample comes from a study of blood T cell repertoires in COVID-19. In the study overall: PBMCs, B-cell-depleted T cells, or T cells were the source of the cDNA or gDNA that made up the material.

Among Cohort 3 donors, those recovered had two negative PCRs, clearance, or symptom resolution. The origin of this receptor is a woman younger than 30 who had recovered from COVID-19. The chain has TRBV27 and TRBJ1-2; tentative D call: TRBD1 (6 bases). Sequenced sample: PBMCs or T cells enriched from blood (not recorded which). The CDR3 DNA follows: TGTGCCAGCAGCAAGAAGGCGGACAGTTTTATAGGCTACACCTTC. Its translation: CASSKKADSFIGYTF.